This T cell receptor (beta chain) appears in the sequencing data of a study of control samples from healthy donors and cancer patients (TCRdb year 2020). Deletion took 0 bases off V and 5 bases off J, with a span of 8 bases between the germline ends. CDR1 and CDR2, per the germline V gene, are KGHSH and LQKENI. The CDR3 spans 14 residues, from the cysteine through the phenylalanine. Just the 42-base CDR3 DNA is kept, in frame starting at base 1. Notes on this clone: What this receptor recognizes is not known. Per-base quality was not reported, and no clone a single base away is much larger than it.

The library was obtained by the immunoSEQ multiplex PCR assay. The source is immuneACCESS, and TCRdb retained only in-frame sequences with V and J called. Part of the clones is not carried over; for the studies checked, unresolved V genes explain less than half of this, and the remainder is unexplained. The sample table shows 350,000 to 450,000 clones, and 80% to 95% are seen once. The top ten clonotypes cover over 5.5% of the sample. The sample comprised PBMCs. The V and J segments used are TRBV18 and TRBJ1-3; the D gene is not confidently resolved. The source of this sequence is a man in his forties or fifties with head and neck cancer. The CDR3 amino acid sequence is: CASSPPTDRNTIYF. The DNA sequence is as follows: TGTGCCAGCTCACCACCCACAGATCGAAACACCATATATTTT.